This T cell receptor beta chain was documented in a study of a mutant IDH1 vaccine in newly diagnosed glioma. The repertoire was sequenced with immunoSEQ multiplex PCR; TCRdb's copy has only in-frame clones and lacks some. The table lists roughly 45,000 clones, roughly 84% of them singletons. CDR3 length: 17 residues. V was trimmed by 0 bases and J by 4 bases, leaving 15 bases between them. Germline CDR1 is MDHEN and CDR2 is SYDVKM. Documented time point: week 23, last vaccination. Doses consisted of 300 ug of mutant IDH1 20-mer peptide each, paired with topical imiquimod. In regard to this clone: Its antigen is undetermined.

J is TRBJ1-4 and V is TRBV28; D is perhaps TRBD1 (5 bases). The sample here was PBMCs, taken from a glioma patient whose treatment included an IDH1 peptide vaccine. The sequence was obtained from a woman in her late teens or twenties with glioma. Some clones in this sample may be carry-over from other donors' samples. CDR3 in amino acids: CASSLWSTAGFNEKLFF. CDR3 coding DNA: TGTGCCAGCAGTTTATGGTCGACAGCGGGATTTAATGAAAAACTGTTTTTT.